Listed below are T cell receptor beta chains from one sample, sequenced in a study of T cell changes during pregnancy in multiple sclerosis. Sequencing was performed with immunoSEQ multiplex PCR; in TCRdb, only in-frame clones are kept and a portion is missing. Among about 49,000 clones listed, roughly 89% were seen once. This sample comprised peripheral blood, obtained after pregnancy. The receptors were gathered from a female donor in good health, enrolled as a control in a pregnancy study. CDR3s include the opening cysteine and the closing phenylalanine or tryptophan. D genes are given only for firm matches. Size is omitted from some rows. Given values are once, few, many or a class for expanded clones.

D gene	J gene	clone size	V gene	CDR3 DNA	CDR3 protein
-	TRBJ2-3	-	TRBV7-6	TGTGCCAGCAGCCGTGACACGGGACAAACAGATACGCAGTATTTT	CASSRDTGQTDTQYF
-	TRBJ2-1	-	TRBV27	TGTGCCAGCAGGGGGGCCGGGGCTTACAATGAGCAGTTCTTC	CASRGAGAYNEQFF
-	TRBJ2-1	-	TRBV6-4	TGTGCCAGCAGTGACGGCGGAGCTGGGAATGAGCAGTTCTTC	CASSDGGAGNEQFF
TRBD2	TRBJ2-1	-	TRBV5-1	TGCGCCAGCAGCCCGGGGGCTAGCGGGAGACTTTACAATGAGCAGTTCTTC	CASSPGASGRLYNEQFF
-	TRBJ1-3	-	TRBV7-8	TGTGCCAGCAGCTTATTCCCCGGGGGCTCTGGAAACACCATATATTTT	CASSLFPGGSGNTIYF
-	TRBJ2-7	-	TRBV25-1	TGTGCCAGCAGTGCCTCCGGGCAGGGCACCCGCGGCGAGCAGTACTTC	CASSASGQGTRGEQYF
-	TRBJ2-1	-	TRBV6-5	TGTGCCAGCAGTTACAGACAGCCAAACAATGAGCAGTTCTTC	CASSYRQPNNEQFF
-	TRBJ1-6	-	TRBV6-1	TGTGCCAGCAGTGTAATGTCCTATAATTCACCCCTCCACTTT	CASSVMSYNSPLHF
TRBD2	TRBJ2-1	-	TRBV27	TGTGCCAGCAGTCTGTCCCCTAGCGGGGGGGCGTACAATGAGCAGTTCTTC	CASSLSPSGGAYNEQFF
-	TRBJ2-5	-	TRBV6-1	TGTGCCAGCAGTGAAGCGGGGGGGCGGCAGACCCAGTACTTC	CASSEAGGRQTQYF
TRBD1	TRBJ2-1	-	TRBV4-3	TGCGCCAGCAGCCAAGGGACAGGGCTGAATGAGCAGTTCTTC	CASSQGTGLNEQFF
-	TRBJ1-2	-	TRBV19	TGTGCCACCTCCTCGGGAGTTTATGGCTACACCTTC	CATSSGVYGYTF
TRBD1	TRBJ1-1	-	TRBV27	TGTGCCAGCAGTCCCCCGACAGGGAGAGCTGAAGCTTTCTTT	CASSPPTGRAEAFF
-	TRBJ2-3	-	TRBV7-2	TGTGCCAGCAGCTTAGGGACTAGCACAGATACGCAGTATTTT	CASSLGTSTDTQYF
TRBD1	TRBJ1-3	-	TRBV9	TGTGCCAGCAGCGTTTGGGACAGGGGGCATGGAAACACCATATATTTT	CASSVWDRGHGNTIYF
TRBD1	TRBJ2-1	-	TRBV6-6	TGTGCCAGCAGTCCAAGGACAGGAAAATACAATGAGCAGTTCTTC	CASSPRTGKYNEQFF
TRBD1	TRBJ1-2	-	TRBV5-1	TGCGCCAGCAGCTATGAGGGACAGGGTAACTATGGCTACACCTTC	CASSYEGQGNYGYTF
TRBD1	TRBJ1-4	-	TRBV6-1	TGTGCCAGCACCGGACAGGGGCGGGAAAAACTGTTTTTT	CASTGQGREKLFF
TRBD2	TRBJ2-1	-	TRBV7-6	TGTGCCAGCAGCTCCGGGACTAGCTCCTACAATGAGCAGTTCTTC	CASSSGTSSYNEQFF
-	TRBJ2-1	-	TRBV6-4	TGTGCCAGCAGTGACTCTGCAGGAGGGGACTACAATGAGCAGTTCTTC	CASSDSAGGDYNEQFF
-	TRBJ1-2	-	TRBV11-2	TGTGCCAGCAGCTCCGCGGGGGCGGTGGATGGCTACACCTTC	CASSSAGAVDGYTF
TRBD1	TRBJ1-2	-	TRBV28	TGTGCCAGCAGCCTAGGGACAGGGCCTACCTCGGGCGGCTACACCTTC	CASSLGTGPTSGGYTF
-	TRBJ1-2	-	TRBV10-1	TGCGCCAGCAGTTTATACCAGGGGTCCCCTTCTAACTATGGCTACACCTTC	CASSLYQGSPSNYGYTF
TRBD2	TRBJ2-7	-	TRBV18	TGTGCCAGCTCACCAGGGACTAGCGGGAGGGAAACGGACGAGCAGTACTTC	CASSPGTSGRETDEQYF
-	TRBJ1-6	-	TRBV11-2	TGTGCCAGCAGCTCCAGTGATTATAATTCACCCCTCCACTTT	CASSSSDYNSPLHF
TRBD1	TRBJ1-5	-	TRBV28	TGTGCCAGCAGGGGGGACAGGGAAAGTCAGCCCCAGCATTTT	CASRGDRESQPQHF
-	TRBJ1-1	few	TRBV6-5	TGTGCCAGCAGTCCACAGGAGAACACTGAAGCTTTCTTT	CASSPQENTEAFF
-	TRBJ1-3	-	TRBV29-1	TGCAGCGTTGATATCCGAAACACCATATATTTT	CSVDIRNTIYF
TRBD2	TRBJ2-3	-	TRBV5-1	TGCGCCAGCAGCCGACCCGTGACTAGCGGGAGGACGGATACGCAGTATTTT	CASSRPVTSGRTDTQYF
-	TRBJ1-2	-	TRBV11-2	TGTGCCAGCAGGGCTATCGCCTGGGCAGGGATTGGTGGCTACACCTTC	CASRAIAWAGIGGYTF
-	TRBJ1-4	-	TRBV7-9	TGTGCCAGCAGCTTTCGAGCAACTAATGAAAAACTGTTTTTT	CASSFRATNEKLFF
TRBD1	TRBJ1-2	-	TRBV25-1	TGTGCCAGCAGTGGCGTAATCCGGGACAGGGGGTCCTATGGCTACACCTTC	CASSGVIRDRGSYGYTF
TRBD2	TRBJ2-1	-	TRBV7-9	TGTGCCAGCAGCTTAGTCGCGCTAGCGGGAGGGAGTGAGCAGTTCTTC	CASSLVALAGGSEQFF
-	TRBJ2-2	-	TRBV5-1	TGCGCCAGCAGCTCGTCCCAAGGGGCCCTAAACACCGGGGAGCTGTTTTTT	CASSSSQGALNTGELFF
TRBD1	TRBJ2-7	-	TRBV7-9	TGTGCCAGCAGCTCCTCCGGGACAGGGTCGATAACCTACGAGCAGTACTTC	CASSSSGTGSITYEQYF
-	TRBJ1-2	-	TRBV7-2	TGTGCCAGCAGGATGGCGGGGAGAGGGGATCCTAACTATGGCTACACCTTC	CASRMAGRGDPNYGYTF
-	TRBJ2-1	-	TRBV10-3	TGTGCCATCAGTGAGTCGACAGTCAATGAGCAGTTCTTC	CAISESTVNEQFF
TRBD1	TRBJ2-5	-	TRBV5-6	TGTGCCAGCAGCCGGGGACAGGGCGGGACCCAGTACTTC	CASSRGQGGTQYF
TRBD2	TRBJ2-1	-	TRBV6-1	TGTTGCAGCGGGGGGTCATCCTACAATGAGCAGTTCTTC	CCSGGSSYNEQFF
-	TRBJ2-7	-	TRBV15	TGTGCCACCAGCGCCCGGACAGACGAGCAGTACTTC	CATSARTDEQYF
-	TRBJ2-1	-	TRBV5-1	TGCGCCAGCTACCGGGACTCGTACAATGAGCAGTTCTTC	CASYRDSYNEQFF
TRBD1	TRBJ1-5	-	TRBV29-1	TGCAGCGTTGTAGTGACAGGGGTGGGCCAGCCCCAGCATTTT	CSVVVTGVGQPQHF
TRBD2	TRBJ2-2	once	TRBV19	TGTGCCAGTAGCCACGGACTAGCGGGAGCGAACACCGGGGAGCTGTTTTTT	CASSHGLAGANTGELFF
TRBD2	TRBJ2-3	once	TRBV5-4	TGTGCCAGCAGCCGCGGACTAGCGGGCAATACAGATACGCAGTATTTT	CASSRGLAGNTDTQYF
-	TRBJ2-2	-	TRBV18	TGTGCCAGCTCAACCCTACCGGGACACAACACCGGGGAGCTGTTTTTT	CASSTLPGHNTGELFF